The clone carrying this T cell receptor (beta chain) was counted between two and nine times. The antigen remains unidentified. These data belong to a study of T cells in Graves' hyperthyroidism and ophthalmopathy. Whole-study results and caveats: A model of 13 V-J features distinguished ophthalmopathy from stable hyperthyroidism. Appearing also in blood were most of the thyroid clonotypes expanded above 0.001.

The CDR3 is 19 amino acids. V shed 0 bases and J 4 bases; nucleotides not matched to a gene: 12. Germline V gives CDR1 SGHRS, CDR2 YFSETQ. Amplification of TCR beta CDR3 regions used RNA as the template. A first-round RT-PCR of the TCR CDR3 used the HTBI primer set. MiXCR, applied by TCRdb to the multiplex PCR reads, yields one record per CDR3 protein. The table records hundreds of thousands of distinct CDR3 sequences, 15% to 20% of them present only once. The sequencing sample was made of blood. J is TRBJ2-3 and V is TRBV5-1, with 12 nucleotides matching TRBD2. This clonotype was obtained from a woman aged 25 to 39 with Graves' hyperthyroidism. CDR3 sequence: CASSLERALAGGISDTQYF. In DNA, the CDR3 is TGCGCCAGCAGCTTGGAAAGGGCACTAGCGGGAGGAATTTCAGATACGCAGTATTTT.